A selection of T cell receptor beta chains follows, all from one sample in a study of shared clonotypes between healthy human individuals. Sequenced by immunoSEQ multiplex PCR; TCRdb stores in-frame clones only, minus some. In the table there are about 2 million clones, approximately 95% of which are singletons. The specimen sequenced was naive CD8+ T cells sorted from blood. The receptors originated from a man younger than 30 in good health. Both conserved end residues are part of each CDR3. Fields, in order: CDR3 DNA, CDR3 protein, V gene, clone size, J gene, D gene, CDR3 length. The D gene is left open where the match is weak. Clone sizes are given selectively: once, few, many, or a class where the clone is expanded.

TGTGCAAGTCGCTTAGCGAAGGTCGGTCGACACAGGGCCAAACAACTCTATAATGAAAAACTGTTTTTT CASRLAKVGRHRAKQLYNEKLFF TRBV12-2 . TRBJ1-4 . 23
TGTGCCACCAGCATAAGGGGGGACGGCTCCTACAATGAGCAGTTCTTC CATSIRGDGSYNEQFF TRBV15 . TRBJ2-1 . 16
TGTGCCAGCAGTCCAGGCATCGGGAATGAGCAGTTCTTC CASSPGIGNEQFF TRBV27 . TRBJ2-1 . 13
TGTGCCAGCACCTTCGGCAATCAGCCCCAGCATTTT CASTFGNQPQHF TRBV5-6 . TRBJ1-5 . 12
TGCGCCAGCAGCGTACAACAGGGGGTAGACACTGAAGCTTTCTTT CASSVQQGVDTEAFF TRBV4-1 . TRBJ1-1 TRBD1 15
TGTGCCAGCAGCTATAGGGGGCGCGGGCAGCCCCAGCATTTT CASSYRGRGQPQHF TRBV28 . TRBJ1-5 TRBD1 14
TGTGCCATCAGTTCGGGGACTGAAGCTTTCTTT CAISSGTEAFF TRBV10-3 . TRBJ1-1 . 11
TGCGCCAGCAGTGAGTGGCAGATCGATGGCTACACCTTC CASSEWQIDGYTF TRBV10-2 . TRBJ1-2 . 13
TGCGCCAGCAGCCAAGGGACAGGGAACGAGCAGTACTTC CASSQGTGNEQYF TRBV4-1 . TRBJ2-7 TRBD1 13
TGTGCCAGCAGTTTATGGGGCGTGGGGGCGCCTGACTATGGCTACACCTTC CASSLWGVGAPDYGYTF TRBV28 . TRBJ1-2 . 17
TGTGCCAGCAGCTTTTACGCGGGGGCCTACAATGAGCAGTTCTTC CASSFYAGAYNEQFF TRBV11-2 . TRBJ2-1 TRBD2 15
TGTGCCAGCAGCGCTACAGGGGGCAACGGGTACGAGCAGTACTTC CASSATGGNGYEQYF TRBV9 . TRBJ2-7 TRBD1 15
TGTGCCAGCAGCGTAGCTTCCGTCGAAGGGTATGACGAGCAGTACTTC CASSVASVEGYDEQYF TRBV9 . TRBJ2-7 . 16
TGTGCCAGTACGGAGGGCGGTTCTCAGCCCCAGCATTTT CASTEGGSQPQHF TRBV19 few TRBJ1-5 . 13
TGTGCCAGCAGCTCCGGGGAGATGATAGGAGGGGAAAAACTGTTTTTT CASSSGEMIGGEKLFF TRBV7-9 once TRBJ1-4 . 16
TGCGCCAGCAGCCAAGGAACAGACCTAATTTCCGAGCAGTACTTC CASSQGTDLISEQYF TRBV4-3 . TRBJ2-7 . 15
TGTGCCAGCAGTCCCGGGACTAGCGGGAGCATGTACTTC CASSPGTSGSMYF TRBV6-5 . TRBJ2-7 TRBD2 13
TGTGCCAGGGACGTCGAACAGGGGAATGAGCAGTTCTTC CARDVEQGNEQFF TRBV2 . TRBJ2-1 TRBD1 13
TGCGCCAGCAGCTTGGTATCAGGGGTTATGTACGAGCAGTACTTC CASSLVSGVMYEQYF TRBV5-1 . TRBJ2-7 . 15
TGTGCCAGCAGCAGCCGACAGGGGGTCTCACCCCTCCACTTT CASSSRQGVSPLHF TRBV28 . TRBJ1-6 TRBD1 14
TGTGCCAGCAGGGAAGAACGGGGAAGCTCTGGAAACACCATATATTTT CASREERGSSGNTIYF TRBV28 . TRBJ1-3 . 16
TGTGCCAGCAGCCCAGGGAGCGAGCAGTACTTC CASSPGSEQYF TRBV7-9 . TRBJ2-7 . 11
TGTGCCAGCAGCTTTAGCGGGAGCGGTCTAGAGAAGTACTTC CASSFSGSGLEKYF TRBV5-4 . TRBJ2-7 TRBD2 14
TGTGCCAGCAGTACGACAGGGGGCCAAGATGAAAAACTGTTTTTT CASSTTGGQDEKLFF TRBV6-6 . TRBJ1-4 TRBD1 15
TGTGCCACCAGCAGTATTATTGGACAGGGTGCGAGCGGCTACACCTTC CATSSIIGQGASGYTF TRBV15 . TRBJ1-2 TRBD1 16
TGTGCCAGCAGCTTAGAAGTGTACAATGAGCAGTTCTTC CASSLEVYNEQFF TRBV7-2 . TRBJ2-1 . 13
TGTGCCAGCAGCTTACAGGCGCTAGCGGGAGTACCCAGGGAGCAGTTCTTC CASSLQALAGVPREQFF TRBV7-9 . TRBJ2-1 TRBD2 17
TGCGCCAGCGCTTCCGGGACTACTTACGAGCAGTACTTC CASASGTTYEQYF TRBV5-1 . TRBJ2-7 TRBD2 13
TGCGCCAGCAGCCAAGTACTAGCCGGGGAATACGAGCAGTACTTC CASSQVLAGEYEQYF TRBV4-3 . TRBJ2-7 . 15
TGTGCCAGCAGTTACGCAGGGGGGTGGGAGCAGTACTTC CASSYAGGWEQYF TRBV6-5 . TRBJ2-7 . 13
TGTGCCAGCAGCTTCGGCCTCGCGGAGCCCCAGCATTTT CASSFGLAEPQHF TRBV5-6 . TRBJ1-5 . 13
TGCGCCAGCTCACTAGGGGCCGGGTCCAACATGGATACGCAGTATTTT CASSLGAGSNMDTQYF TRBV10-1 . TRBJ2-3 . 16
TGTGCCAGCAGTTTGGGACTCAGGGGCTACACAGATACGCAGTATTTT CASSLGLRGYTDTQYF TRBV27 . TRBJ2-3 . 16
TGTGCCAGCATAAAGGACAGGTTCCTATCACCCCTCCACTTT CASIKDRFLSPLHF TRBV28 . TRBJ1-6 TRBD1 14
TGTGCCAGCAGCTTAGACATGGATCCTGAAGCTTTCTTT CASSLDMDPEAFF TRBV11-1 . TRBJ1-1 . 13
TGTGCCAGCACCCGAGGGCCGTTCGAGCAGTACTTC CASTRGPFEQYF TRBV28 . TRBJ2-7 . 12
TGTGCCAGCAGCTTAGGGTGGTCTGAGCAGTTCTTC CASSLGWSEQFF TRBV11-1 . TRBJ2-1 . 12
TGTGCCAGCAGCTTACAGGGAGAGACCCAGTACTTC CASSLQGETQYF TRBV13 . TRBJ2-5 . 12
TGTGCCAGCAGTTACGCACAGCACGGGGAGCTGTTTTTT CASSYAQHGELFF TRBV6-5 . TRBJ2-2 . 13
TGTGCCAGCAGTTTTTTCCCGGGGAACACCGGGGAGCTGTTTTTT CASSFFPGNTGELFF TRBV27 . TRBJ2-2 . 15
TGTGCCAGCGAGGCAGGAGGCTCCTACGAGCAGTACTTC CASEAGGSYEQYF TRBV6-6 few TRBJ2-7 . 13
TGTGCCTGGACGGGACAGGGGTACACTGAAGCTTTCTTT CAWTGQGYTEAFF TRBV30 . TRBJ1-1 TRBD1 13